This record looks at one T cell receptor (beta chain) sequence and its context. The antigen is undetermined. The method was immunoSEQ multiplex PCR; TCRdb's version includes in-frame clones alone and lacks a portion of them. The sample includes about 65,000 clones, more than 70% seen only once; the top ten take approximately 1.1%. The CDR3 covers 15 residues. V lost 6 bases, J lost 5 bases, and 11 bases stayed unmatched. Looked up from germline, CDR1 is SGHVS and CDR2 is FQNEAQ. The data were taken from a study of OX40 agonist ivuxolimab in advanced cancers. Overall study context: Among those treated, three patients had partial responses, one with hepatocellular carcinoma and two with cutaneous melanoma.

Study-wide findings and caveats: Partial responders treated at 0.1-3.0 mg/kg exhibited clonal expansion among the lowest measured. Dose levels from 0.1 to 3.0 mg/kg saw CD4+ and CD8+ blood T cells expand clonally by week 6. More expanded clones were seen, on average, in CD8+ T cells than in CD4+.

The source of this sequence is an adult with an advanced solid tumor such as melanoma, head and neck, liver or kidney cancer. The starting material was CD4+ or CD8+ T cells sorted from blood, obtained in a trial of the OX40 agonist ivuxolimab. The genes are TRBV7-8 and TRBJ1-1, with 8 nucleotides matching TRBD1. This CDR3 is CASRTGGGSRTEAFF. For the CDR3, the DNA is TGTGCCAGCAGAACAGGGGGGGGTTCTCGGACTGAAGCTTTCTTT.